The clone carrying this T cell receptor beta chain was observed a few times. Its antigen is unidentified. TCRB transcripts that were expressed got sequenced, as all of the isolated RNA had been reverse transcribed. Profiling relied on immunoSEQ multiplex PCR, and the TCRdb table lists in-frame clones only, not all of them. The table shows about 270,000 clones, with 14% occurring only once. This sample is part of a study of beta chain features in type 1 diabetes. Findings of the study overall: cDNA sequencing could over-represent cells with high TCR expression. Shorter TCRB CDR3s, moderately but significantly so, marked every one of the four CD4+ subsets in Type 1 diabetes patients.

Blood was drawn once from each donor into heparinised tubes. The draws averaged approximately 120 mL. Cells sorted by CD45RO/CCR7/CD25/CD127/CD95/CD27 comprised CD4+ naive, central memory, regulatory and stem cell-like memory cells. Purity of each sorted population was above 95%. Germline V gene lookup returns CDR1 SGDLS and CDR2 YYNGEE. V lost 3 bases to trimming and J lost 1 base, with 13 bases between them. This CDR3 is built from 15 residues. The source is a man between 25 and 39 years old with type 1 diabetes. The rearrangement uses TRBV9 and TRBJ2-5; D is perhaps TRBD2 (6 bases). The source material was naive CD4+ T cells from blood. The CDR3 here is CASSGDQRAQETQYF. The CDR3 DNA is TGTGCCAGCAGCGGAGACCAGCGGGCCCAAGAGACCCAGTACTTC.